This is a list of T cell receptor beta chains from one sample in a study of lymphopenia after photon versus proton radiotherapy. Generated by immunoSEQ multiplex PCR, the TCRdb table keeps only in-frame clones and is missing some. The sample yields around 25,000 clones, around nine tenths seen once. Specimen: peripheral blood, collected from a patient treated with photon-based radiotherapy. The receptors were sampled from a woman aged 50 to 60 with cholangiocarcinoma. The CDR3 runs from the conserved cysteine through the conserved F or W. Fields, in order: V gene, D gene, clone size, J gene, CDR3 DNA, CDR3 protein. The D gene is left open where the match is weak. For some rows the clone size is stated as once, few or many, or as a class when expanded; others skip it.

TRBV6-5	.	.	TRBJ1-1	TGTGCCGGGGGATCGAACACTGAAGCTTTCTTT	CAGGSNTEAFF
TRBV7-2	.	.	TRBJ1-5	TGTGCCAGCAGCTTGGACGGGGCGGACAATCAGCCCCAGCATTTT	CASSLDGADNQPQHF
TRBV30	TRBD1	.	TRBJ1-2	TGTGCCTGGAGCGCAGGACAGGTCTATGGCTACACCTTC	CAWSAGQVYGYTF
TRBV18	.	.	TRBJ1-1	TGTGCCAGCTCCCCCTGGGGGAACACTGAAGCTTTCTTT	CASSPWGNTEAFF
TRBV9	TRBD2	.	TRBJ2-1	TGTGCCAGCGGCAAGGGGACTAGCGGGGGGGAAGAGCAGTTCTTC	CASGKGTSGGEEQFF
TRBV6-1	.	.	TRBJ1-4	TGTGCCAGCACCGAGCCAGGCGGGGTGGTAGAAAAACTGTTTTTT	CASTEPGGVVEKLFF
TRBV7-2	.	.	TRBJ1-1	TGTGCCAGCAGCTTATCCACTGAAGCTTTCTTT	CASSLSTEAFF
TRBV7-2	.	.	TRBJ1-1	TGTGCCAGCAGCTTACCCGGCGCCACTGAAGCTTTCTTT	CASSLPGATEAFF
TRBV6-9	.	.	TRBJ2-3	TGTGCCAGCAGTTACCGGGATACAGATACGCAGTATTTT	CASSYRDTDTQYF
TRBV5-3	TRBD1	.	TRBJ2-5	TGTGCCAGAAGCACTCGACAGGGCTGTAGCCGAGAGACCCAGTACTTC	CARSTRQGCSRETQYF
TRBV7-2	TRBD1	once	TRBJ1-2	TGTGCCAGCAGCTTAGAACAGGGGATCGGCTACACCTTC	CASSLEQGIGYTF
TRBV7-9	TRBD1	.	TRBJ2-1	TGTGCCAGCAGCCTGGGGACAGGGGAGCAGTTCTTC	CASSLGTGEQFF
TRBV4-3	.	.	TRBJ2-3	TGCGCCAGCAGCCCAGGCGGCTTCACAGATACGCAGTATTTT	CASSPGGFTDTQYF
TRBV19	.	once	TRBJ1-5	TGTGCCAGTAGTATAAAGGGGTTCCGCTACAATCAGCCCCAGCATTTT	CASSIKGFRYNQPQHF
TRBV19	.	.	TRBJ1-5	TGTGCCAGTGGGGGGGGTCGTGGTCAGCCCCAGCATTTT	CASGGGRGQPQHF
TRBV7-2	TRBD2	.	TRBJ2-7	TGTGCCAGCAGCTCGGGACTAGGCAGCTACGAGCAGTACTTC	CASSSGLGSYEQYF